The 18 T cell receptor beta chains presented below share a single source sample, sequenced in a study of human T cells and chemical hapten exposure. TCRdb re-called the RACE reads through MiXCR, storing one row per CDR3 protein. Of around 330,000 distinct CDR3 sequences in the sample, 4.5% to 5.5% were seen once. The time point was: pre-sensitization, week 0. The treatment is: therapeutic diphenylcyclopropenone sensitization with weekly scalp DPC. The sequencing here drew on whole blood, taken in connection with sensitization to the hapten diphenylcyclopropenone (DPC). Receptors originate from a woman aged 18-29 years with alopecia areata. Some clones in this sample may be carry-over from other donors' samples.

The V gene is TRBV5-6, the J gene TRBJ1-4, with D possibly being TRBD1 (5 bases). The CDR3 totals 16 residues. The V gene's germline CDR1 is SGHDT and CDR2 YYEEEE. V was shortened by 2 bases and J by 7 bases, with 18 bases between the two germline ends. The CDR3: CASSFYRGHGGEKLFF. The CDR3 DNA follows: TGTGCCAGCAGCTTTTACCGTGGGCACGGGGGTGAAAAACTGTTTTTT.

In this sample, this clonotype turned up many times. V usage is TRBV6-2 or TRBV6-3 and J usage is TRBJ1-1, with 9 nucleotides matching TRBD1. CDR3 length: 12 amino acids. Germline CDR1 and CDR2: MNHEY and SVGEGT. With V trimmed by 5 bases and J by 11 bases, 6 bases remained unmatched. CDR3 coding DNA: TGTGCCAGCAGTCTTGGACAGGGGAGGGCTTTCTTT. This gives the protein CASSLGQGRAFF.

This clonotype was recorded at least ten times. The chain combines TRBV6-5 with TRBJ2-1, with TRBD2 as a possible D gene (5 bases). This CDR3 contains 15 residues. Germline-derived CDR1 and CDR2 are MNHEY and SVGAGI. Trimming stripped 6 bases from V and 2 bases from J, with 14 bases between. The CDR3 protein is CASSIGVVTYNEQFF. DNA for the CDR3: TGTGCCAGCAGCATCGGGGTGGTGACCTACAATGAGCAGTTCTTC.

This clonotype was seen repeatedly, ten times or more. The chain is built from TRBV10-3 and TRBJ1-6; 9 positions agree with TRBD1. The CDR3 is 14 amino acids. Trimming removed 6 bases from V and 10 bases from J; junction bases left unmatched: 7. Germline CDR1 ENHRY, CDR2 SYGVKD. CDR3 bases: TGTGCCATCAGCGCGGGACAGGGAGAATCACCCCTCCACTTT. Its translation: CAISAGQGESPLHF.

The chain carries TRBV4-1 and TRBJ1-5, with 7 bases matching TRBD1. This CDR3 region has 16 residues. V lost 5 bases, J lost 5 bases, and 12 bases stayed unmatched. The germline V gene has CDR1 MGHRA and CDR2 YSYEKL. This chain's CDR3 is CASSSFGQEGDQPQHF. The CDR3 DNA is TGCGCCAGCAGCTCTTTCGGACAGGAGGGGGATCAGCCCCAGCATTTT.

This clonotype was found many times. The J gene is TRBJ2-5, the V gene TRBV7-2; 11 bases fit TRBD1. Germline V gives CDR1 SGHTA, CDR2 FQGNSA. J lost 2 bases, V lost 5 bases, and 7 bases had no gene match. This CDR3 is built from 16 residues. The CDR3 region is CASSRDRGSRQETQYF. CDR3 bases: TGTGCCAGCAGCAGGGACAGGGGGTCGAGACAAGAGACCCAGTACTTC.

The chain is built from TRBV6-5 and TRBJ1-1; D unresolved. The V gene's germline CDR1 is MNHEY and CDR2 SVGAGI. The CDR3 length is 15 residues. V was shortened by 3 bases and J by 4 bases, with 15 bases between the two germline ends. CDR3 sequence: CASSYALYPGTEAFF. The CDR3 coding sequence is TGTGCCAGCAGTTATGCCCTTTATCCTGGCACTGAAGCTTTCTTT.

This clonotype was counted between two and nine times. The gene calls are TRBV4-1 and TRBJ1-2; no firm D call. The CDR3 sequence is 15 residues long. Germline V lookup: CDR1 MGHRA, CDR2 YSYEKL. Trimming removed 4 bases at V and 2 bases at J, with 14 bases between. This CDR3 is CASSREARSNYGYTF. The CDR3 coding sequence is TGCGCCAGCAGCCGTGAGGCTAGGTCGAACTATGGCTACACCTTC.

The rearrangement uses TRBV4-3 and TRBJ1-3, with D unclear. This CDR3 contains 16 residues. Germline CDR1 is LGHNA and CDR2 is YSLEER. The V and J ends lost 0 bases and 0 bases respectively, with 9 bases between them. The CDR3 spells CASSQDLRSSGNTIYF. The CDR3 DNA follows: TGCGCCAGCAGCCAAGATTTAAGGAGCTCTGGAAACACCATATATTTT.

In this sample, this clonotype turned up many times. The genes are TRBV7-3 and TRBJ2-1; no clear D. The CDR3 contains 15 residues. V was pared by 1 base and J by 2 bases, with 9 bases between. Per germline, CDR1 SGHTA and CDR2 FQGTGA. CDR3 region: CASSLRRAPYNEQFF. DNA of the CDR3: TGTGCCAGCAGCTTAAGGAGAGCACCCTACAATGAGCAGTTCTTC. Variable domain in full (rest from reference TRBV7-3 and TRBJ2-1): GAGVSQTPSNKVTEKGKYVELRCDPISGHTALYWYRQSLGQGPEFLIYFQGTGAADDSGLPNDRFFAVRPEGSVSTLKIQRTERGDSAVYLCASSLRRAPYNEQFFGPGTRLTVL.

This clonotype has ten or more counts. The chain employs TRBV5-1 and TRBJ1-1; D is ambiguous. Germline assignment: CDR1 SGHRS and CDR2 YFSETQ. The CDR3 spans 14 residues. The V end lost 4 bases, the J end lost 5 bases, and 15 bases lay between the germline ends. The CDR3 reads CASSPRGSWTEAFF. CDR3 sequence (DNA): TGCGCCAGCAGCCCCAGAGGGTCGTGGACTGAAGCTTTCTTT.

The chain recombines TRBV10-3 with TRBJ2-1, with 9 nucleotides matching TRBD2. The CDR3 runs 14 residues. CDR1 is ENHRY and CDR2 is SYGVKD in the germline V gene. V lost 6 bases to trimming and J lost 5 bases; unmatched junction nucleotides: 5. DNA for the CDR3: TGTGCCATCAGCACGAAGCGGGGGGACAATGAGCAGTTCTTC. This codes for CAISTKRGDNEQFF.

J is TRBJ2-1 and V is TRBV12-3 or TRBV12-4; the match to TRBD2 covers 13 bases. This CDR3 is 15 amino acids long. The J segment lost 6 bases and the V segment lost 5 bases, leaving 4 bases of the junction unmatched. The CDR3 nucleotides are TGTGCCAGCAGTGTTACTAGCGGGGGGGGCAATGAGCAGTTCTTC. Protein product: CASSVTSGGGNEQFF.

This clonotype occurred a few times. The chain is built from TRBV9 and TRBJ1-1; D unresolved. The CDR3 has 12 residues. The germline gives CDR1 SGDLS, CDR2 YYNGEE. The V end was cut by 0 bases, the J end by 3 bases, with 3 bases between. The chain's CDR3 is CASSVADTEAFF. DNA for the CDR3: TGTGCCAGCAGCGTAGCTGACACTGAAGCTTTCTTT. Using reference TRBV9 and TRBJ1-1 for the parts outside the CDR3, the full variable domain is DSGVTQTPKHLITATGQRVTLRCSPRSGDLSVYWYQQSLDQGLQFLIQYYNGEERAKGNILERFSAQQFPDLHSELNLSSLELGDSALYFCASSVADTEAFFGQGTRLTVV.

This clonotype was picked up a small number of times. The chain has TRBV29-1 and TRBJ2-5; D remains ambiguous. CDR3 length equals 12 residues. V gave up 5 bases and J gave up 5 bases, with 12 bases separating them. The germline V gene encodes CDR1 SQVTM and CDR2 ANQGSEA. CDR3 in amino acids: CSVSSGTETQYF. Here the CDR3 DNA reads TGCAGCGTTTCGTCGGGCACGGAGACCCAGTACTTC.

This clonotype was seen repeatedly, ten times or more. J is TRBJ2-5 and V is TRBV20-1, with D uncertain. Looked up from germline, CDR1 is DFQATT and CDR2 is SNEGSKA (reference sequence). The length of the CDR3 is 14 residues. The ends were cut back, 0 bases at V and 4 bases at J, with 12 bases in the middle. CDR3 loop: CSAREDLGRETQYF. The DNA of the CDR3 is TGCAGTGCTAGAGAGGATCTTGGCCGAGAGACCCAGTACTTC.

In its sample, this clonotype was seen a few times. The chain is built from TRBV28 and TRBJ1-1; D gene unclear. In germline, CDR1 is MDHEN, CDR2 SYDVKM. Trimming took 7 bases from V and 10 from J, leaving 13 bases between them. The length of the CDR3 is 11 residues. CDR3 sequence reads: CASTRLDRAFF. The CDR3 bases are TGTGCCAGCACCCGACTAGATCGAGCTTTCTTT.

This clonotype was counted between two and nine times. This sequence joins TRBV7-8 and TRBJ1-2; D remains ambiguous. The CDR3 consists of 14 residues. The V gene lost 2 bases and the J gene lost 0 bases, with 7 bases spanning the gap. Germline CDR1 reads SGHVS; CDR2 reads FQNEAQ. CDR3 amino acids: CASSLFTANYGYTF. CDR3 bases: TGTGCCAGCAGCTTATTTACAGCTAACTATGGCTACACCTTC. The whole variable domain, remainder taken from reference TRBV7-8 and TRBJ1-2, is GAGVSQSPRYKVAKRGQDVALRCDPISGHVSLFWYQQALGQGPEFLTYFQNEAQLDKSGLPSDRFFAERPEGSVSTLKIQRTQQEDSAVYLCASSLFTANYGYTFGSGTRLTVV.